The 6 T cell receptor beta chains presented below share a single source sample, sequenced in a study of cytomegalovirus exposure and HLA in healthy donors (TCRdb year 2017). The library came from the immunoSEQ multiplex PCR assay. For the multiplex PCR, a mixture combining 60 forward primers for TCR Vbeta segments and 13 reverse primers for TCR Jbeta segments was used. This is the immuneACCESS table as TCRdb keeps it, with only in-frame sequences that have V and J called. A part of the clones is gone; compared with another copy, unresolved V genes explain less than half, and the rest is unexplained. This sample is represented by about 160,000 clones; approximately 75% of them were singletons. Together, the top ten hold roughly 2% of the sample. The specimen sequenced was PBMCs. These receptors originate from a man between 50 and 59 years old in good health and CMV-seropositive.

In its sample, this clone was seen a few times. The chain combines TRBV4-1 with TRBJ2-5, with 8 bases matching TRBD2. This CDR3 is built from 13 residues. The germline gives CDR1 MGHRA, CDR2 YSYEKL. V was clipped by 4 bases and J by 3 bases; unmatched bases: 1. CDR3: CASSLAGKETQYF. The CDR3 nucleotides are TGCGCCAGCAGCCTAGCGGGAAAAGAGACCCAGTACTTC.

The chain links TRBV30 to TRBJ1-2; no clear D gene. The V gene's germline CDR1 is GTSNPN and CDR2 SVGIG (reference sequence). V was shortened by 6 bases and J by 1 base, with 12 bases between the two germline ends. The CDR3 totals 13 residues. DNA for the CDR3: TGTGCCTGCCCCGGAGCAGATAACTATGGCTACACCTTC. Encoded protein: CACPGADNYGYTF.

J is TRBJ1-1 and V is TRBV10-3; D is uncertain. The V end lost 6 bases, the J end lost 1 base, and 9 bases lay between the germline ends. Germline V gene lookup returns CDR1 ENHRY and CDR2 SYGVKD. CDR3 length equals 13 residues. The CDR3 DNA follows: TGTGCCATCAGGGGCCCGAGGAACACTGAAGCTTTCTTT. This codes for CAIRGPRNTEAFF.

The chain employs TRBV2 and TRBJ1-1; D gene unclear. V shed 8 bases and J shed 0 bases, with 13 bases lying between them. The germline CDR1 and CDR2 sequences are SNHLY and FYNNEI. The CDR3 length is 14 residues. The chain's CDR3 is CASVGERMNTEAFF. For the CDR3, the DNA is TGTGCCAGCGTCGGGGAAAGAATGAACACTGAAGCTTTCTTT.

The rearrangement uses TRBV5-6 and TRBJ1-5, with 11 nucleotides matching TRBD1. Germline CDR1 reads SGHDT; CDR2 reads YYEEEE. Trimming at V came to 4 bases and at J to 6 bases, leaving 9 bases not matched to a gene. The length of the CDR3 is 16 residues. CDR3 protein: CASSVSGTGGSQPQHF. CDR3 nucleotide sequence: TGTGCCAGCAGCGTCTCCGGGACAGGGGGGAGTCAGCCCCAGCATTTT. Using reference TRBV5-6 and TRBJ1-5 for the parts outside the CDR3, the full variable domain is DAGVTQSPTHLIKTRGQQVTLRCSPKSGHDTVSWYQQALGQGPQFIFQYYEEEERQRGNFPDRFSGHQFPNYSSELNVNALLLGDSALYLCASSVSGTGGSQPQHFGDGTRLSIL.

The chain combines TRBV7-8 with TRBJ2-1; no clear D. Per the germline V gene, CDR1 is SGHVS and CDR2 is FQNEAQ. The length of the CDR3 is 12 residues. Trimming removed 1 base at V and 9 bases at J, with 7 bases between. CDR3 amino acids: CASSLGLGEQFF. CDR3 nucleotides: TGTGCCAGCAGCTTAGGTCTAGGTGAGCAGTTCTTC.